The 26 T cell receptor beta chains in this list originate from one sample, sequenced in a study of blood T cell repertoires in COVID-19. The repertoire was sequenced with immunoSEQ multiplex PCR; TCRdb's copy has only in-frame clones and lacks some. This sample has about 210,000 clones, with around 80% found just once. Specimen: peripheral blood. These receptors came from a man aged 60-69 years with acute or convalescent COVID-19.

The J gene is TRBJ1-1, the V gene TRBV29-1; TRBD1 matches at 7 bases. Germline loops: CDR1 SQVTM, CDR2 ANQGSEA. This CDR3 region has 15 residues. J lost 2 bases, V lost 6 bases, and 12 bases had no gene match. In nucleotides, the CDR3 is TGCAGCGTACCCATGACAGGGTCCGCCAACACTGAAGCTTTCTTT. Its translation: CSVPMTGSANTEAFF.

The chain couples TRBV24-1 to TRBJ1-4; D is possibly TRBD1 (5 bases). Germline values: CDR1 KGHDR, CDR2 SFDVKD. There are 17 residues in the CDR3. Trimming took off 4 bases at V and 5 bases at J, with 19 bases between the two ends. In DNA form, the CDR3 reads TGTGCCACCAGTGACTCCGACGGGCGGGGGATCAATGAAAAACTGTTTTTT. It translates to CATSDSDGRGINEKLFF.

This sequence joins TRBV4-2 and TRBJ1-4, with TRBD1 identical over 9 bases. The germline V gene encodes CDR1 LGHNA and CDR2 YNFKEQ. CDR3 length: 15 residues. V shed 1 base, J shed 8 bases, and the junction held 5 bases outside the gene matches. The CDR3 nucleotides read TGTGCCAGCAGCCAAGGGTCGACAGGGGGGGAAAAACTGTTTTTT. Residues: CASSQGSTGGEKLFF.

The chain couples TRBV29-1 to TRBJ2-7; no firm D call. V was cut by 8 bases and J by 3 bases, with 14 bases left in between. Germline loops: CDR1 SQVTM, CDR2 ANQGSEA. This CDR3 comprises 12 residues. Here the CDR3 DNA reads TGCAGCTTACCGGGTCCTCACTACGAGCAGTACTTC. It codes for CSLPGPHYEQYF.

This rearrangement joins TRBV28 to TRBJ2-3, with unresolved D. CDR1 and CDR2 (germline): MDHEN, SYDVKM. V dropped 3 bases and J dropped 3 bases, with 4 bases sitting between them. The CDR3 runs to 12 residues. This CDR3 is CASSFSTDTQYF. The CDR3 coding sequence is TGTGCCAGCAGTTTCTCTACAGATACGCAGTATTTT.

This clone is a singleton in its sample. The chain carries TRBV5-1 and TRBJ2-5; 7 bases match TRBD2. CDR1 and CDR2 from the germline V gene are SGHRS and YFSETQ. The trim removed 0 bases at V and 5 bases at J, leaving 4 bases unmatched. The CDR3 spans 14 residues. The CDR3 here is CASSLGEGGETQYF. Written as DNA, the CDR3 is TGCGCCAGCAGCTTGGGGGAGGGCGGCGAGACCCAGTACTTC. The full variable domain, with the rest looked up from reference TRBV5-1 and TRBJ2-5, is KAGVTQTPRYLIKTRGQQVTLSCSPISGHRSVSWYQQTPGQGLQFLFEYFSETQRNKGNFPGRFSGRQFSNSRSEMNVSTLELGDSALYLCASSLGEGGETQYFGPGTRLLVL.

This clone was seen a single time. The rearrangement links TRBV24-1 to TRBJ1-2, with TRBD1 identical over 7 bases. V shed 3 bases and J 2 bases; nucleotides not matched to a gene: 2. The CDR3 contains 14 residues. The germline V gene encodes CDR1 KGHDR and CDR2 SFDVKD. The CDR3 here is CATSDGGQNYGYTF. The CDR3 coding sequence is TGTGCCACCAGTGATGGGGGACAGAACTATGGCTACACCTTC.

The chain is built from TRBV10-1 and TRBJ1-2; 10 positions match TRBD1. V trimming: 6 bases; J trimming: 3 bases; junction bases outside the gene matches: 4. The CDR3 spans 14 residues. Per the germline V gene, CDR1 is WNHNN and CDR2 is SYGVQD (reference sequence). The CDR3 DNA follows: TGCGCCAGCAGATCGGGACAGGGGTACTATGGCTACACCTTC. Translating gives CASRSGQGYYGYTF.

The CDR3 loop is CASSRGQGIGEAFF. In DNA, the CDR3 is TGTGCCAGCAGCAGGGGACAGGGGATAGGTGAAGCTTTCTTT. This chain links TRBV7-3 with TRBJ1-1; 10 positions match TRBD1. J lost 7 bases, V lost 5 bases, and 7 bases had no gene match. The CDR3 is made up of 14 amino acids. From germline, CDR1 is SGHTA and CDR2 FQGTGA. Full variable domain (rest looked up from reference TRBV7-3 and TRBJ1-1): GAGVSQTPSNKVTEKGKYVELRCDPISGHTALYWYRQSLGQGPEFLIYFQGTGAADDSGLPNDRFFAVRPEGSVSTLKIQRTERGDSAVYLCASSRGQGIGEAFFGQGTRLTVV.

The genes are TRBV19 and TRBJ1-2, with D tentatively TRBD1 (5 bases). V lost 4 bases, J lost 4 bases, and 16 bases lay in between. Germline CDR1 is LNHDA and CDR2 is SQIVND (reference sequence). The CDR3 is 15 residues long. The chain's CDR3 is CASSTRRGGSYGYTF. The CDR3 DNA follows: TGTGCCAGTAGTACCCGTCGGGGCGGGAGCTATGGCTACACCTTC. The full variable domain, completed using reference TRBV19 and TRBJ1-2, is DGGITQSPKYLFRKEGQNVTLSCEQNLNHDAMYWYRQDPGQGLRLIYYSQIVNDFQKGDIAEGYSVSREKKESFPLTVTSAQKNPTAFYLCASSTRRGGSYGYTFGSGTRLTVV.

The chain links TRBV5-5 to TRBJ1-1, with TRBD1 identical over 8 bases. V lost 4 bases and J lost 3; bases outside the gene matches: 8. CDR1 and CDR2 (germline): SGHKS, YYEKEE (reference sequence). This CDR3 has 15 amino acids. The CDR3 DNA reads TGTGCCAGCAGCCTGGACAGGGTCACGGACACTGAAGCTTTCTTT. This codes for CASSLDRVTDTEAFF.

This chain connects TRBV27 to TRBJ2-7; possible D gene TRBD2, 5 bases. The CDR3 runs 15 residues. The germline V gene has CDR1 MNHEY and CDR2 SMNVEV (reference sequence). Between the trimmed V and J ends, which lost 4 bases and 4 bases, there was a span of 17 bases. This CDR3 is CASSSLASGVYEQYF. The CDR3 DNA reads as TGTGCCAGCAGTTCTCTTGCCAGCGGAGTATACGAGCAGTACTTC.

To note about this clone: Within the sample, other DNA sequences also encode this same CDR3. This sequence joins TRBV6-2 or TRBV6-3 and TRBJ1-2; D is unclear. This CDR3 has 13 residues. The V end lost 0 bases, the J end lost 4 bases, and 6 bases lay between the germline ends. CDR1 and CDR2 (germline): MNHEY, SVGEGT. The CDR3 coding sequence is TGTGCCAGCAGTTACTCGGGCAGCTATGGCTACACCTTC. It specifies CASSYSGSYGYTF.

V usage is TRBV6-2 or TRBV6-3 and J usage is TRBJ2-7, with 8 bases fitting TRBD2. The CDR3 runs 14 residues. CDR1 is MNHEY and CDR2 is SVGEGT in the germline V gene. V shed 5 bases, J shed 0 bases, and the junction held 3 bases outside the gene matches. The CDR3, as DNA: TGTGCCAGCAGTCGCGGGGGGTCCTCCTACGAGCAGTACTTC. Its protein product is CASSRGGSSYEQYF.

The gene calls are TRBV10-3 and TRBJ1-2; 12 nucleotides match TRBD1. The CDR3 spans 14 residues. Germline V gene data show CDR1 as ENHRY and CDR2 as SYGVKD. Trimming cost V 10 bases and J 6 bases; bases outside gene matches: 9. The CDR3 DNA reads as TGTGCCACGCGTTGGGGACAGGGGGCGGATGGCTACACCTTC. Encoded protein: CATRWGQGADGYTF.

The CDR3 protein is CASSYFRGITPGELFF. In DNA, the CDR3 is TGTGCCAGCAGTTACTTTAGGGGGATTACCCCCGGGGAGCTGTTTTTT. J is TRBJ2-2 and V is TRBV6-5, with D perhaps matching TRBD1 (6 bases). Germline CDR1 reads MNHEY; CDR2 reads SVGAGI. CDR3 length: 16 residues. The V gene lost 1 base and the J gene lost 6 bases, with 15 bases spanning the gap.

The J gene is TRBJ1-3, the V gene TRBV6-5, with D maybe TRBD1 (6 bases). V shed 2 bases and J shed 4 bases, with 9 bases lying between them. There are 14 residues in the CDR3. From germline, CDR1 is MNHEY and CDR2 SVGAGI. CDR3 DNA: TGTGCCAGCAGTTACGCAGGGGTCGGAAACACCATATATTTT. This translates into CASSYAGVGNTIYF.

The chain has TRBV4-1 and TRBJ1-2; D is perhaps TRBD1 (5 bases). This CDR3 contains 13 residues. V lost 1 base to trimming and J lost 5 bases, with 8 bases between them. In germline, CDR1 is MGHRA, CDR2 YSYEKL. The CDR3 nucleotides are TGCGCCAGCAGCCAAGGACAGACGTATGGCTACACCTTC. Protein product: CASSQGQTYGYTF.

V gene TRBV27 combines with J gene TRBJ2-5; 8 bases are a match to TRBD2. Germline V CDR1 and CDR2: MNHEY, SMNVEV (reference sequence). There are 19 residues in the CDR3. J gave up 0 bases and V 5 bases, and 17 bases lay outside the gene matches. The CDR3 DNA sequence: TGTGCCAGCAGTCGGGGGGGGGCAGGACCTGGGGACTACCAAGAGACCCAGTACTTC. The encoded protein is CASSRGGAGPGDYQETQYF.

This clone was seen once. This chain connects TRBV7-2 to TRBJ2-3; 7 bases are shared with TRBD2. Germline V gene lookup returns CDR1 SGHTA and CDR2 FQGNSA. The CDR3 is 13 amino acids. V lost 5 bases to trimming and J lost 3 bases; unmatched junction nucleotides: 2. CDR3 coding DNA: TGTGCCAGCAGCATACTAGCGACAGATACGCAGTATTTT. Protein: CASSILATDTQYF.

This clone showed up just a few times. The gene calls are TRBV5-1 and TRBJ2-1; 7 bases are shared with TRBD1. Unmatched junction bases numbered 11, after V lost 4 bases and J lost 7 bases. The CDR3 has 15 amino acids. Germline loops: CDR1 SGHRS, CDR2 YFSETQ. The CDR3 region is CASSRQGSMLNEQFF. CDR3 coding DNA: TGCGCCAGCAGCCGACAGGGAAGTATGTTGAATGAGCAGTTCTTC.

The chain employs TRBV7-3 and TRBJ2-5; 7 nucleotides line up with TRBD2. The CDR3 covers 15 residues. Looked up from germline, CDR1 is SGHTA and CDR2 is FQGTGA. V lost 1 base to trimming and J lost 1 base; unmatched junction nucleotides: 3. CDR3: CASSLRGLPQETQYF. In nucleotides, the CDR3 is TGTGCCAGCAGCTTAAGGGGACTACCCCAAGAGACCCAGTACTTC. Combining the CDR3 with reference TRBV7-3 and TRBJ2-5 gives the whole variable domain GAGVSQTPSNKVTEKGKYVELRCDPISGHTALYWYRQSLGQGPEFLIYFQGTGAADDSGLPNDRFFAVRPEGSVSTLKIQRTERGDSAVYLCASSLRGLPQETQYFGPGTRLLVL.

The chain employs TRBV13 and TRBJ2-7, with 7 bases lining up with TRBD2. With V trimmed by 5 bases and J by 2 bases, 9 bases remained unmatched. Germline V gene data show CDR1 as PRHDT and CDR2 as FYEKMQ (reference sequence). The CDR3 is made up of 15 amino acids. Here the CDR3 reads CASSPPWEGTYEQYF. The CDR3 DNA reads TGTGCCAGCAGCCCCCCTTGGGAGGGGACCTACGAGCAGTACTTC.

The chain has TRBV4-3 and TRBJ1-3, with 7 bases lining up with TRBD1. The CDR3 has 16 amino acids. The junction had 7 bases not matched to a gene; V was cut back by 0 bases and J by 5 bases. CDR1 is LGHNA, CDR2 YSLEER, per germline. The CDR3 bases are TGCGCCAGCAGCCAAGATCCAGGGGGTAAGAGAAACACCATATATTTT. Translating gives CASSQDPGGKRNTIYF.

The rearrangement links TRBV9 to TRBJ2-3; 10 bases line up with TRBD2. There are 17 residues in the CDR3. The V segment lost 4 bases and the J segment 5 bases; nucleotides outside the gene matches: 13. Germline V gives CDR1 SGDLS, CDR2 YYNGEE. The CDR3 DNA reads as TGTGCCAGCAGCCTTATTTCTAGCGGGAGTGCAAAAGATACGCAGTATTTT. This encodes CASSLISSGSAKDTQYF. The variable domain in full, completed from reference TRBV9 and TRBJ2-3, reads DSGVTQTPKHLITATGQRVTLRCSPRSGDLSVYWYQQSLDQGLQFLIQYYNGEERAKGNILERFSAQQFPDLHSELNLSSLELGDSALYFCASSLISSGSAKDTQYFGPGTRLTVL.

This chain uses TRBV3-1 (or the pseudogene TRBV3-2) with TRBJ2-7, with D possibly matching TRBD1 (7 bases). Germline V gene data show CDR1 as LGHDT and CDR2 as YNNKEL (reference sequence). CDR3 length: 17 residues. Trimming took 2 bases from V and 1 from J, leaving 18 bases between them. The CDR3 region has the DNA TGTGCCAGCAGCCAACTTCTCAGGGGGGCCGGTTCCTACGAGCAGTACTTC. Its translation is CASSQLLRGAGSYEQYF.